This TCR beta chain was obtained from a study of blood T cell repertoires in COVID-19. Study in general: Acute and convalescent COVID-19 specimens originated in the United States, Italy and Spain.

Data came from immunoSEQ multiplex PCR; TCRdb stores just in-frame clones and leaves some out. The top ten hold roughly 16% of the sample, which has tens of thousands of clones, 84% seen once. The CDR3 spans 16 residues. With 5 bases removed from V and 8 bases from J, the gap between germline ends came to 19 bases. Germline V gives CDR1 SGHTA, CDR2 FQGNSA. V usage is TRBV7-2 and J usage is TRBJ1-6; D not certain. The sequenced sample consisted of peripheral blood. The receptor was derived from a man aged 55 to 70 with COVID-19, enrolled during active disease. DNA for the CDR3: TGTGCCAGCAGCCCCGCCTTTACCCCAGGTGATTCACCCCTCCACTTT. Protein: CASSPAFTPGDSPLHF.